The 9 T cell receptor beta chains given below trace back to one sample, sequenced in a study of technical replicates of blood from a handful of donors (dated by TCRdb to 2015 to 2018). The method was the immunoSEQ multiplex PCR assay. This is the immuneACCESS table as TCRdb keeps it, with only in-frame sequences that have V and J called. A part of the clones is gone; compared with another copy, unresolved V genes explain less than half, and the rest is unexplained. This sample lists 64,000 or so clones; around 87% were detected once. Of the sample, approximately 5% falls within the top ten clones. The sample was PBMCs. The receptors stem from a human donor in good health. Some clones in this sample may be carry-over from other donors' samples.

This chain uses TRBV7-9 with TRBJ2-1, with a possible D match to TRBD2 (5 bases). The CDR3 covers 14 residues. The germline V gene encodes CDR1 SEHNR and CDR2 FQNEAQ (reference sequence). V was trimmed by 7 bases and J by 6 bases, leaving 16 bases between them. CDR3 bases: TGTGCCAGCACCGCCGCTCTAGCTCTCAATGAGCAGTTCTTC. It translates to CASTAALALNEQFF. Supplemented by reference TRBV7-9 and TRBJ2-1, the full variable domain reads DTGVSQNPRHKITKRGQNVTFRCDPISEHNRLYWYRQTLGQGPEFLTYFQNEAQLEKSRLLSDRFSAERPKGSFSTLEIQRTEQGDSAMYLCASTAALALNEQFFGPGTRLTVL.

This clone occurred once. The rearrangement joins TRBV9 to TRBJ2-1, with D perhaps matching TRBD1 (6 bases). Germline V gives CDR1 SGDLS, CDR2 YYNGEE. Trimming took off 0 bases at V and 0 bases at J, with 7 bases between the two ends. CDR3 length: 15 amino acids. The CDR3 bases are TGTGCCAGCAGCGTAGCGGGACACTCCTACAATGAGCAGTTCTTC. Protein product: CASSVAGHSYNEQFF.

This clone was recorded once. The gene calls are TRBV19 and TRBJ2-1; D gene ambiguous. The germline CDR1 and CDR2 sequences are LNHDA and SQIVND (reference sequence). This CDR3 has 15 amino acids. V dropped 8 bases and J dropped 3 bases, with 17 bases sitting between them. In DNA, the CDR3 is TGTGCCAGTTCCACGCTTGAGCCGGGCTACAATGAGCAGTTCTTC. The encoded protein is CASSTLEPGYNEQFF.

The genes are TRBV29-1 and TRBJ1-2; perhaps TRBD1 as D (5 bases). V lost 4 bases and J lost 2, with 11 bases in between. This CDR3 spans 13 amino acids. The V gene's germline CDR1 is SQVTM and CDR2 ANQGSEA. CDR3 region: CSVGYRGNYGYTF. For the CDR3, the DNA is TGCAGCGTTGGTTACCGGGGGAACTATGGCTACACCTTC.

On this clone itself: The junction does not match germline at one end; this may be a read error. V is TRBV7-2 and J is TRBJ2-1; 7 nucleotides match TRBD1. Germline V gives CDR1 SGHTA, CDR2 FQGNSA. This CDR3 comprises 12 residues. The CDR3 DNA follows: TGTGCCAGCAGCCCCGACAGGGACCCACTTGTCTTC. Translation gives CASSPDRDPLVF.

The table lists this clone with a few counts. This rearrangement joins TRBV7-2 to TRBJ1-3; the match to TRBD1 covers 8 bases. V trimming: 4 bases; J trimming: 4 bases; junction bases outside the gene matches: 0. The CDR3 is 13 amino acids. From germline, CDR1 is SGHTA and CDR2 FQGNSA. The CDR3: CASSWDRGNTIYF. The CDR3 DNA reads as TGTGCCAGCAGCTGGGACAGGGGAAACACCATATATTTT.

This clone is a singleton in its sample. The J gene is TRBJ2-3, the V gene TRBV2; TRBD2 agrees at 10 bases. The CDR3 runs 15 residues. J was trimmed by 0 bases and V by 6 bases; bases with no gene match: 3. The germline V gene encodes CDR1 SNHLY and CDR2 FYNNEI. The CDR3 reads CASSGLAVSTDTQYF. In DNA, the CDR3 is TGTGCCAGCAGCGGACTAGCGGTCAGCACAGATACGCAGTATTTT.

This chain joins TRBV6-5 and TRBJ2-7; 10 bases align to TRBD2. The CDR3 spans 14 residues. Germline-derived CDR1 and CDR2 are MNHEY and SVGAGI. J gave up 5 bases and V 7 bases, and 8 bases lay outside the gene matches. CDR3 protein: CASTTPSGSHEQYF. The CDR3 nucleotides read TGTGCCAGCACCACTCCTAGCGGGAGTCACGAGCAGTACTTC.

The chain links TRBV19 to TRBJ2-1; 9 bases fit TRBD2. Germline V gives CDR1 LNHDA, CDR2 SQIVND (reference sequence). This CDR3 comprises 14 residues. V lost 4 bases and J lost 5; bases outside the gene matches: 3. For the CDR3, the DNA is TGTGCCAGTAGTACGGGACTAGCCGACAATGAGCAGTTCTTC. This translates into CASSTGLADNEQFF.